This T cell receptor beta chain was recovered during a study of blood T cell repertoires in COVID-19. Study background: The United States, Italy and Spain provided the acute and convalescent COVID-19 samples. PBMCs, B-cell-depleted T cells, or T cells provided the cDNA or gDNA that made up the material.

As processed by the authors: Nucleated cell number was recorded as an estimate derived from reference gene primer amplification. TCRdb keeps only in-frame clones here, not all; method: immunoSEQ multiplex PCR. Clone size and V and J calls were adopted from that table, with D and trimming inferred from the DNA. This table holds roughly 230,000 clones, roughly 88% found once. The CDR3 extends over 14 amino acids. Trimming pared 5 bases from V and 1 base from J, leaving 11 bases between. The germline V gene has CDR1 SGHTA and CDR2 FQGNSA. This TCR was recovered from a man in his forties or fifties with acute or convalescent COVID-19. The V gene is TRBV7-2, the J gene TRBJ2-5; a possible D gene is TRBD1 (5 bases). The sequenced sample consisted of peripheral blood. CDR3 DNA sequence: TGTGCCAGCAGCGCGACAGCCCTCCAAGAGACCCAGTACTTC. This gives the protein CASSATALQETQYF.